Each of the 27 T cell receptor beta chains below was sequenced from the same sample in a study of CDR3 diversity in severe acne. TCRdb reanalysed the PCR reads using MiXCR and keeps one entry per CDR3 protein. Among more than 85,000 distinct CDR3 sequences listed, 48% were seen once. The specimen was blood. The origin of the receptors is a male donor in good health, serving as a control.

This clonotype was seen only a few times. The rearrangement uses TRBV27 and TRBJ2-7; a weak D match, TRBD2 (5 bases). Germline CDR1 MNHEY, CDR2 SMNVEV (reference sequence). Trimming shortened V by 2 bases and J by 2 bases, and 13 bases separated the two germline ends. The CDR3 is made up of 15 amino acids. The CDR3 sequence: CASSLGGRAPYEQYF. The CDR3 nucleotides read TGTGCCAGCAGTTTAGGAGGCCGGGCCCCCTACGAGCAGTACTTC.

CDR3 DNA sequence: TGTGCCACCTCACACAACCAAGAGACCCAGTACTTC. It yields the protein CATSHNQETQYF. This chain connects TRBV7-3 to TRBJ2-5; D uncertain. V lost 10 bases to trimming and J lost 0 bases, with 9 bases between them. There are 12 residues in the CDR3. Germline V CDR1 and CDR2: SGHTA, FQGTGA.

The chain combines TRBV6-6 with TRBJ2-3, with 9 bases matching TRBD2. The J segment lost 4 bases and the V segment lost 5 bases, leaving 7 bases of the junction unmatched. The CDR3 consists of 15 residues. Germline CDR1 is MNHNY and CDR2 is SVGAGI (reference sequence). CDR3 sequence: CASSPPGGGADTQYF. DNA for the CDR3: TGTGCCAGCAGTCCGCCAGGCGGGGGGGCAGATACGCAGTATTTT.

Many counts were recorded for this clonotype. The chain carries TRBV28 and TRBJ1-1; 7 bases line up with TRBD1. Trimming took 2 bases from V and 10 from J; bases not matched to a gene: 13. The CDR3 contains 15 residues. Germline assignment: CDR1 MDHEN and CDR2 SYDVKM. CDR3 in DNA: TGTGCCAGCAGTTTAGACCCAACAGGGGCGAGAGCAGCTTTCTTT. This codes for CASSLDPTGARAAFF.

The rearrangement links TRBV4-1 to TRBJ2-1, with 8 bases lining up with TRBD2. J was trimmed by 9 bases and V by 1 base; bases with no gene match: 11. Germline CDR1 is MGHRA and CDR2 is YSYEKL. The CDR3 has 16 amino acids. The CDR3 bases are TGCGCCAGCAGCCAAGGACTAGCGAGGGGGGCCGCTGAGCAGTTCTTC. Its protein product is CASSQGLARGAAEQFF.

This clonotype has more than one count but fewer than ten. The rearrangement uses TRBV19 and TRBJ2-7, with 8 positions matching TRBD2. The V segment lost 4 bases and the J segment 3 bases; nucleotides outside the gene matches: 5. The CDR3 is 14 residues long. The germline V gene encodes CDR1 LNHDA and CDR2 SQIVND (reference sequence). CDR3 in DNA: TGTGCCAGTAGTACGCCGGGACTAGGCTACGAGCAGTACTTC. Translating gives CASSTPGLGYEQYF.

The sample holds a few counts of this clonotype. The chain recombines TRBV5-1 with TRBJ1-1; weak D call: TRBD1 (6 bases). The CDR3 extends over 15 amino acids. Germline V CDR1 and CDR2: SGHRS, YFSETQ. The germline V and J ends were trimmed by 4 bases and 4 bases, with 17 bases remaining between them. The CDR3 coding sequence is TGCGCCAGCAGCCCTTTGGGGGGCGAGGGCACTGAAGCTTTCTTT. As protein: CASSPLGGEGTEAFF.

As to this clonotype: A junction end diverges from the germline sequence, so it may reflect a read error. The chain has TRBV7-7 and TRBJ1-3, with 7 positions matching TRBD2. The J call may be incorrect, as the DNA end agrees better with TRBJ2-3. Germline loops: CDR1 SSHAT, CDR2 FNYEAQ (reference sequence). The CDR3 runs to 14 residues. In DNA, the CDR3 is TGTGCTAGCAGCTCAGCGGGGCGGGGGGATACGCAGTATTTT. Translated, it gives CASSSAGRGDTQYF.

This clonotype was counted ten times or more. The chain joins TRBV5-1 to TRBJ2-3; 13 bases are shared with TRBD2. The J segment lost 5 bases and the V segment lost 4 bases, leaving 10 bases of the junction unmatched. The germline gives CDR1 SGHRS, CDR2 YFSETQ. The CDR3 extends over 17 amino acids. CDR3 bases: TGCGCCAGCAGCCCGACTAGCGGGGGGCCACCCGGAGATACGCAGTATTTT. Translation gives CASSPTSGGPPGDTQYF. The full variable domain, in which reference TRBV5-1 and TRBJ2-3 provide the parts outside the CDR3, is KAGVTQTPRYLIKTRGQQVTLSCSPISGHRSVSWYQQTPGQGLQFLFEYFSETQRNKGNFPGRFSGRQFSNSRSEMNVSTLELGDSALYLCASSPTSGGPPGDTQYFGPGTRLTVL.

The chain recombines TRBV2 with TRBJ2-7; either TRBD1 or TRBD2 may supply D (6 bases each). Germline lookup yields CDR1 SNHLY and CDR2 FYNNEI. The length of the CDR3 is 14 residues. The V gene lost 11 bases and the J gene lost 4 bases, with 21 bases spanning the gap. In nucleotides, the CDR3 is TGTGCCGGCCGAGTAGGGGGGAGCGGATACGAGCAGTACTTC. Protein sequence: CAGRVGGSGYEQYF.

The chain recombines TRBV29-1 with TRBJ2-3; the match to TRBD2 covers 8 bases. After removal of 5 bases from V and 1 base from J, the junction contained 5 bases not matched to a gene. The CDR3 is 14 amino acids. In germline, CDR1 is SQVTM, CDR2 ANQGSEA. CDR3 region: CSVTSGSGTDTQYF. CDR3 DNA: TGCAGCGTTACTAGCGGATCGGGCACAGATACGCAGTATTTT.

The chain carries TRBV7-9 and TRBJ1-1; TRBD1 might be the D (6 bases). CDR1 is SEHNR, CDR2 FQNEAQ, per germline (reference sequence). This CDR3 region has 13 residues. Trimming stripped 5 bases from V and 5 bases from J, with 12 bases between. The CDR3 DNA sequence: TGTGCCAGCAGCCAAAACAGGGTTACTGAAGCTTTCTTT. Translation gives CASSQNRVTEAFF.

The V gene is TRBV5-1, the J gene TRBJ2-7; 9 bases are shared with TRBD2. V lost 0 bases and J lost 3; bases outside the gene matches: 10. From germline, CDR1 is SGHRS and CDR2 YFSETQ. This CDR3 has 17 residues. As DNA, the CDR3 is TGCGCCAGCAGCTTGGGACTGGGTCTAGCGGGGAACTACGAGCAGTACTTC. Protein: CASSLGLGLAGNYEQYF.

This clonotype rates as medium-sized (0.01 to 0.1%). The chain is built from TRBV20-1 and TRBJ2-5, with TRBD2 matching over 8 bases. The CDR3 loop spans 14 amino acids. Germline assignment: CDR1 DFQATT and CDR2 SNEGSKA (reference sequence). V lost 3 bases to trimming and J lost 2 bases; unmatched junction nucleotides: 5. DNA of the CDR3: TGCAGTGCTAGGGGGACTAGTCAGCAAGAGACCCAGTACTTC. Protein: CSARGTSQQETQYF.

V usage is TRBV27 and J usage is TRBJ2-1, with TRBD2 identical over 11 bases. This CDR3 spans 16 amino acids. V lost 8 bases and J lost 7; bases outside the gene matches: 13. Germline V lookup: CDR1 MNHEY, CDR2 SMNVEV (reference sequence). Written as DNA, the CDR3 is TGTGCCAGCGGAGTAGCGGGGGGGCCCAGGTCAAATGAGCAGTTCTTC. Protein: CASGVAGGPRSNEQFF.

This clonotype came up once. This sequence joins TRBV20-1 and TRBJ1-4; 10 nucleotides match TRBD1. The trim removed 5 bases at V and 6 bases at J, leaving 12 bases unmatched. Germline V gene data show CDR1 as DFQATT and CDR2 as SNEGSKA (reference sequence). This CDR3 spans 16 amino acids. The CDR3 sequence is CSAQTAGQGQYEKLFF. CDR3 DNA sequence: TGCAGTGCTCAAACCGCGGGACAGGGGCAGTATGAAAAACTGTTTTTT.

The chain couples TRBV5-4 to TRBJ1-2; weak D call: TRBD1 (6 bases). CDR1 and CDR2 (germline): SGHNT, YYREEE (reference sequence). V was shortened by 4 bases and J by 5 bases, with 18 bases between the two germline ends. The CDR3 is 15 residues long. The CDR3 sequence: CASSQARQVGYGYTF. In nucleotides, the CDR3 is TGTGCCAGCAGCCAAGCCCGACAGGTGGGGTATGGCTACACCTTC.

This chain links TRBV2 with TRBJ1-2; the D gene is possibly TRBD1 (5 bases). This CDR3 contains 11 residues. V lost 7 bases to trimming and J lost 8 bases, with 11 bases between them. In germline, CDR1 is SNHLY, CDR2 FYNNEI. The CDR3 is CASIERGGYTF. The CDR3 bases are TGTGCCAGCATCGAACGGGGGGGCTACACCTTC.

Worth noting for this clonotype: Since a much larger clone is just one base distant, this may be a read error. The chain combines TRBV24-1 with TRBJ2-7, with D unresolved. The V and J ends lost 5 bases and 1 base respectively, with 11 bases between them. Germline-derived CDR1 and CDR2 are KGHDR and SFDVKD. This CDR3 region has 14 residues. CDR3 protein: CATSGTIGSYEQYF. In DNA, the CDR3 is TGTGCCACCAGTGGAACTATCGGATCCTACGAGCAGTACTTC.

This clonotype has more than one count but fewer than ten. V is TRBV7-2 and J is TRBJ1-5, with D tentatively TRBD1 (6 bases). This CDR3 region has 13 residues. From germline, CDR1 is SGHTA and CDR2 FQGNSA. V was shortened by 5 bases and J by 7 bases, with 12 bases between the two germline ends. The CDR3 DNA is TGTGCCAGCAGCGTTAACAGGGACCAGCCCCAGCATTTT. Its translation: CASSVNRDQPQHF.

This chain uses TRBV19 with TRBJ2-1; 7 nucleotides match TRBD2. This CDR3 spans 14 amino acids. Germline values: CDR1 LNHDA, CDR2 SQIVND (reference sequence). V lost 6 bases and J lost 0; bases outside the gene matches: 2. As DNA, the CDR3 is TGTGCCAGTAGCGGGAGGAGCTCCTACAATGAGCAGTTCTTC. Its protein is CASSGRSSYNEQFF. The full variable domain, rest sourced from reference TRBV19 and TRBJ2-1, is DGGITQSPKYLFRKEGQNVTLSCEQNLNHDAMYWYRQDPGQGLRLIYYSQIVNDFQKGDIAEGYSVSREKKESFPLTVTSAQKNPTAFYLCASSGRSSYNEQFFGPGTRLTVL.

This chain links TRBV20-1 with TRBJ2-5; possible D gene TRBD1, 6 bases. CDR1 and CDR2 (germline): DFQATT, SNEGSKA (reference sequence). This CDR3 region has 14 residues. The V gene lost 3 bases and the J gene lost 5 bases, with 16 bases spanning the gap. Written as DNA, the CDR3 is TGCAGTGCTAGTCAGGGGCCGGAGCGGGAGACCCAGTACTTC. Amino acids: CSASQGPERETQYF.

This clonotype was observed a few times. The chain links TRBV27 to TRBJ1-2; D is uncertain. CDR1 is MNHEY and CDR2 is SMNVEV in the germline V gene (reference sequence). The CDR3 loop spans 15 amino acids. The V end lost 4 bases, the J end lost 3 bases, and 15 bases lay between the germline ends. CDR3 coding DNA: TGTGCCAGCAGTTACCAGCGGACGGATGACTATGGCTACACCTTC. Its translation: CASSYQRTDDYGYTF.

This rearrangement joins TRBV29-1 to TRBJ2-7; no reliable D call. Per the germline V gene, CDR1 is SQVTM and CDR2 is ANQGSEA. This CDR3 is built from 11 residues. Trimming stripped 6 bases from V and 1 base from J, with 7 bases between. CDR3 DNA sequence: TGCAGCGTAGGCAATTCCTACGAGCAGTACTTC. Residues: CSVGNSYEQYF.

The V gene is TRBV6-5, the J gene TRBJ1-1; D not certain. Trimming removed 4 bases at V and 11 bases at J, with 11 bases between. The CDR3 sequence is 11 residues long. Germline V lookup: CDR1 MNHEY, CDR2 SVGAGI. CDR3 protein: CASSSGSLAFF. Written as DNA, the CDR3 is TGTGCCAGCAGTTCCGGGTCCCTGGCTTTCTTT.

V usage is TRBV7-9 and J usage is TRBJ2-5; 8 nucleotides agree with TRBD1. J lost 1 base, V lost 6 bases, and 7 bases had no gene match. The germline CDR1 and CDR2 sequences are SEHNR and FQNEAQ (reference sequence). This CDR3 has 15 amino acids. This chain's CDR3 is CASSPAGGGQETQYF. The CDR3 region has the DNA TGTGCCAGCAGTCCGGCAGGGGGCGGCCAAGAGACCCAGTACTTC.

The V gene is TRBV25-1, the J gene TRBJ1-2, with TRBD1 as a possible D gene (5 bases). V dropped 11 bases and J dropped 4 bases, with 17 bases sitting between them. Germline values: CDR1 MGHDK, CDR2 SYGVNS. CDR3 length equals 13 residues. The CDR3 DNA sequence: TGTGCCGCGGCCCGGCCAGGGACCTATGGCTACACCTTC. This encodes CAAARPGTYGYTF.